This is a list of T cell receptor beta chains from one sample in a study of PD-1 blockade in classical Hodgkin lymphoma. TCRdb keeps only in-frame clones here, not all; method: immunoSEQ multiplex PCR. The sample lists 84,000 or so clones, 80% to 95% occurring once. Material: peripheral blood mononuclear cells (PBMCs), obtained before the second cycle of nivolumab. The receptors shown here come from a human donor with classical Hodgkin lymphoma. Each CDR3 is given with its conserved first and last residue. D genes are given only for firm matches. Some rows mark clone size as missing; the rest say once, few, many or name a class of expanded clone.

CDR3: CASTSGGGRDPRGYTF
DNA: TGTGCCAGCACCTCCGGAGGGGGCAGGGACCCTAGGGGCTACACCTTC
size: .
V: TRBV28
J: TRBJ1-2
D: TRBD1

CDR3: CASSSSGAAETQYF
DNA: TGTGCCAGCAGCTCCAGCGGGGCAGCGGAGACCCAGTACTTC
size: .
V: TRBV11-3
J: TRBJ2-5
D: TRBD2

CDR3: CASGSNRESEQYF
DNA: TGTGCTAGTGGTTCAAACAGGGAGAGCGAGCAGTACTTC
size: .
V: TRBV12-5
J: TRBJ2-7
D: .

CDR3: CASSSLQAPSNEQFF
DNA: TGTGCCAGCAGCTCCCTCCAGGCTCCATCCAATGAGCAGTTCTTC
size: .
V: TRBV5-4
J: TRBJ2-1
D: .

CDR3: CASSFRDRVETQYF
DNA: TGTGCCAGCAGCTTCCGGGACAGGGTTGAGACCCAGTACTTC
size: .
V: TRBV5-4
J: TRBJ2-5
D: TRBD1

CDR3: CAWSVRVSGGYTF
DNA: TGTGCCTGGAGTGTACGGGTATCGGGCGGCTACACCTTC
size: .
V: TRBV30
J: TRBJ1-2
D: .

CDR3: CASSRSGRGYNEQFF
DNA: TGTGCCAGCAGCCGGAGCGGGAGAGGCTACAATGAGCAGTTCTTC
size: .
V: TRBV6-5
J: TRBJ2-1
D: TRBD2

CDR3: CASRGGTVYGYTF
DNA: TGTGCCAGCAGAGGGGGAACGGTATATGGCTACACCTTC
size: once
V: TRBV27
J: TRBJ1-2
D: .

CDR3: CASSYNSNQPQHF
DNA: TGTGCCAGCAGTTACAATAGCAATCAGCCCCAGCATTTT
size: .
V: TRBV6-6
J: TRBJ1-5
D: .

CDR3: CASKDRRYYGYTF
DNA: TGTGCCAGCAAGGACAGGAGGTACTATGGCTACACCTTC
size: .
V: TRBV27
J: TRBJ1-2
D: TRBD1

CDR3: CAWSDLQGAQPQHF
DNA: TGTGCCTGGAGTGACCTCCAGGGGGCGCAGCCCCAGCATTTT
size: .
V: TRBV30
J: TRBJ1-5
D: TRBD1

CDR3: CSVVLRDYNEQFF
DNA: TGCAGCGTTGTTTTGCGGGACTACAATGAGCAGTTCTTC
size: once
V: TRBV29-1
J: TRBJ2-1
D: .

CDR3: CASSLVSRVLLPGNTIYF
DNA: TGCGCCAGCAGCTTGGTATCTAGGGTGCTCCTACCTGGAAACACCATATATTTT
size: .
V: TRBV5-1
J: TRBJ1-3
D: .

CDR3: CASSLGSTSWETQYF
DNA: TGTGCCAGCAGCTTAGGATCGACTAGTTGGGAGACCCAGTACTTC
size: .
V: TRBV7-9
J: TRBJ2-5
D: .

CDR3: CASSLSPYEQYF
DNA: TGTGCCAGCAGCTTATCCCCGTACGAGCAGTACTTC
size: .
V: TRBV7-9
J: TRBJ2-7
D: .

CDR3: CASSRLASYEQYF
DNA: TGTGCCAGCAGCCGTCTGGCTTCCTACGAGCAGTACTTC
size: once
V: TRBV27
J: TRBJ2-7
D: .

CDR3: CASSYRQALAKNIQYF
DNA: TGTGCCAGCAGTTACCGGCAGGCTCTAGCCAAAAACATTCAGTACTTC
size: .
V: TRBV6-6
J: TRBJ2-4
D: .

CDR3: CASSVTSAF
DNA: TGTGCCAGCAGCGTGACTTCTGCCTTC
size: .
V: TRBV9
J: TRBJ1-2
D: .

CDR3: CASSQMGQGSNYEQYF
DNA: TGTGCCAGCAGCCAAATGGGACAGGGGTCTAACTACGAGCAGTACTTC
size: .
V: TRBV7-9
J: TRBJ2-7
D: TRBD1

CDR3: CASSLGWAGNEQFF
DNA: TGTGCCAGCAGTTTAGGTTGGGCGGGGAATGAGCAGTTCTTC
size: .
V: TRBV27
J: TRBJ2-1
D: .

CDR3: CASSQYPRGQETQYF
DNA: TGCGCCAGCAGCCAATACCCCCGCGGACAAGAGACCCAGTACTTC
size: once
V: TRBV4-1
J: TRBJ2-5
D: .

CDR3: CASSESGQNTEAFF
DNA: TGCGCCAGCAGTGAGTCGGGACAGAACACTGAAGCTTTCTTT
size: .
V: TRBV10-1
J: TRBJ1-1
D: .

CDR3: CASSVRDVGTGGEKLFF
DNA: TGTGCCAGCAGCGTCCGGGACGTCGGCACAGGGGGCGAAAAACTGTTTTTT
size: .
V: TRBV7-9
J: TRBJ1-4
D: TRBD1

CDR3: CASSPGTFGTYEQYF
DNA: TGTGCCAGCAGTCCCGGGACCTTTGGAACCTACGAGCAGTACTTC
size: once
V: TRBV28
J: TRBJ2-7
D: .

CDR3: CASRGGQGVNQPQHF
DNA: TGTGCCAGCAGAGGGGGACAGGGGGTAAATCAGCCCCAGCATTTT
size: .
V: TRBV2
J: TRBJ1-5
D: TRBD1

CDR3: CASSEARHGVNYGYTF
DNA: TGTGCCAGCAGTGAAGCACGTCACGGGGTTAACTATGGCTACACCTTC
size: .
V: TRBV6-1
J: TRBJ1-2
D: .

CDR3: CASSPGGAAGVNTGELFF
DNA: TGTGCCAGCAGCCCGGGGGGGGCAGCCGGGGTGAACACCGGGGAGCTGTTTTTT
size: .
V: TRBV11-2
J: TRBJ2-2
D: TRBD2

CDR3: CASSLAGPQPQHF
DNA: TGTGCCAGCAGCTTAGCAGGGCCACAGCCCCAGCATTTT
size: .
V: TRBV7-2
J: TRBJ1-5
D: .

CDR3: CASSPSRGSTNEKLFF
DNA: TGTGCCAGCAGCCCTAGCCGGGGGTCAACTAATGAAAAACTGTTTTTT
size: once
V: TRBV5-4
J: TRBJ1-4
D: .

CDR3: CAWSRQGTGELFF
DNA: TGTGCCTGGTCGCGTCAAGGAACCGGGGAGCTGTTTTTT
size: .
V: TRBV30
J: TRBJ2-2
D: .

CDR3: CAWSVRTINYGYTF
DNA: TGTGCCTGGAGTGTAAGGACTATTAACTATGGCTACACCTTC
size: .
V: TRBV30
J: TRBJ1-2
D: .

CDR3: CASSSGRNSPLHF
DNA: TGTGCCAGCAGCTCCGGGCGAAATTCACCCCTCCACTTT
size: .
V: TRBV7-7
J: TRBJ1-6
D: .

CDR3: CASSGTSGRSTDTQYF
DNA: TGTGCCAGCAGTGGGACTAGCGGGCGGTCCACAGATACGCAGTATTTT
size: .
V: TRBV9
J: TRBJ2-3
D: TRBD2

CDR3: CSARTGERAFF
DNA: TGCAGTGCGCGGACAGGGGAAAGAGCTTTCTTT
size: .
V: TRBV20-1
J: TRBJ1-1
D: TRBD1

CDR3: CASSLEGFLNTIYF
DNA: TGCGCCAGCAGCTTGGAGGGGTTCCTGAACACCATATATTTT
size: .
V: TRBV5-1
J: TRBJ1-3
D: .

CDR3: CATGDTGNSYEQYF
DNA: TGTGCCACTGGCGATACAGGGAACTCCTACGAGCAGTACTTC
size: .
V: TRBV28
J: TRBJ2-7
D: .

CDR3: CASSLAARGDTQYF
DNA: TGTGCCAGCAGTTTAGCGGCTCGTGGGGATACGCAGTATTTT
size: .
V: TRBV28
J: TRBJ2-3
D: .

CDR3: CASSLGEPISGSYGNEQFF
DNA: TGTGCCAGCAGCTTAGGGGAACCCATTAGCGGTTCCTACGGCAATGAGCAGTTCTTC
size: .
V: TRBV7-9
J: TRBJ2-1
D: .

CDR3: CASTKARDEQFF
DNA: TGTGCCAGCACAAAAGCCCGGGATGAGCAGTTCTTC
size: .
V: TRBV7-9
J: TRBJ2-1
D: .

CDR3: CASSQDIGLARATGELFF
DNA: TGTGCCAGCAGCCAAGATATTGGACTAGCGCGAGCCACCGGGGAGCTGTTTTTT
size: .
V: TRBV14
J: TRBJ2-2
D: TRBD2

CDR3: CASTLREGGNYEQYF
DNA: TGTGCCAGCACCTTGCGAGAGGGGGGCAACTACGAGCAGTACTTC
size: .
V: TRBV27
J: TRBJ2-7
D: .

CDR3: CARSEGQGNYGYTF
DNA: TGTGCCAGAAGCGAAGGACAGGGGAACTATGGCTACACCTTC
size: .
V: TRBV5-3
J: TRBJ1-2
D: TRBD1

CDR3: CAWNTGQGGSWEKLFF
DNA: TGTGCCTGGAATACAGGTCAAGGGGGTAGTTGGGAAAAACTGTTTTTT
size: .
V: TRBV30
J: TRBJ1-4
D: .

CDR3: CASSLTRQGKHNEQYF
DNA: TGTGCCAGCAGCTTGACCCGACAGGGAAAACACAACGAGCAGTACTTC
size: .
V: TRBV7-9
J: TRBJ2-7
D: TRBD1

CDR3: CASSLGTSRTGELFF
DNA: TGTGCCAGCAGCTTGGGGACGAGTAGAACCGGGGAGCTGTTTTTT
size: .
V: TRBV9
J: TRBJ2-2
D: .

CDR3: CASSRMRDNEQFF
DNA: TGTGCCAGCAGTAGGATGCGGGACAATGAGCAGTTCTTC
size: .
V: TRBV28
J: TRBJ2-1
D: .

CDR3: CASSLVGLSSYNEQFF
DNA: TGCGCCAGCAGCTTAGTAGGACTGAGCTCCTACAATGAGCAGTTCTTC
size: .
V: TRBV5-1
J: TRBJ2-1
D: .